The clone carrying this T cell receptor (beta chain) has a count of ten or more. As yet, its antigen is unknown. The data stem from a study of T cells in Graves' hyperthyroidism and ophthalmopathy. Study-wide findings and caveats: A model using 13 V-J features told ophthalmopathy apart from stable hyperthyroidism. Most thyroid clonotypes expanded above 0.001 appeared in blood too.

RNA transcripts served as the template for amplifying TCR beta CDR3 regions. Primed by the HTBI set, a first-round RT-PCR was run on the TCR CDR3. TCRdb passed the multiplex PCR reads through MiXCR, listing each CDR3 protein once. The table has 300,000 to 450,000 distinct CDR3 sequences, around 18% seen once. Trimming shortened V by 1 base and J by 7 bases, and 13 bases separated the two germline ends. Germline-derived CDR1 and CDR2 are LGHNT and FRNRAP. This CDR3 has 14 amino acids. This receptor was taken from a woman aged 40-49 years with Graves' ophthalmopathy. Sample: blood. The rearrangement joins TRBV12-5 to TRBJ1-2, with a weak D call TRBD1 (6 bases). The chain's CDR3 is CASGLDNRATGYTF. CDR3 nucleotides: TGTGCTAGTGGTTTGGATAACAGGGCGACTGGCTACACCTTC.